The rows below give T cell receptor beta chains drawn from one sample of a study of OX40 agonist ivuxolimab in advanced cancers. Generated by immunoSEQ multiplex PCR, the TCRdb table keeps only in-frame clones and is missing some. The table has tens of thousands of clones, approximately 85% seen once. This specimen was CD4+ or CD8+ T cells sorted from blood, taken in a trial of the OX40 agonist ivuxolimab. The receptors originated from an adult with an advanced solid tumor such as melanoma, head and neck, liver or kidney cancer. Both conserved end residues are part of each CDR3.

TRBJ1-1 TRBV6-6 CASSSQGMNTEAFF
TRBJ2-1 TRBV27 CASRASGNSYNEQFF
TRBJ1-4 TRBV10-3 CAISGGLGNDEKLFF
TRBJ2-5 TRBV10-3 CATSGGSQETQYF
TRBJ1-3 TRBV7-8 CASSPRVTGNTIYF
TRBJ1-4 TRBV5-1 CASSPGTATGANEKLFF
TRBJ2-5 TRBV7-6 CASSLLTGGQETQYF
TRBJ1-1 TRBV28 CASSRGGQGAFF
TRBJ2-1 TRBV14 CASSQDSFYNEQFF
TRBJ1-2 TRBV5-6 CASSSLTTGYGYTF
TRBJ2-1 TRBV29-1 CSGSGRPLLSSYNEQFF
TRBJ2-2 TRBV6-4 CASRDREAGELFF
TRBJ1-1 TRBV5-5 CASSGDLNTEAFF
TRBJ2-5 TRBV9 CASSVGSSGRETQYF
TRBJ1-2 TRBV9 CASSARFTGGYTF
TRBJ2-2 TRBV9 CASSATSPGELFF
TRBJ2-7 TRBV28 CASSRLAAPGMDEQYF
TRBJ1-3 TRBV18 CASSPDTRGRGNTIYF
TRBJ2-7 TRBV7-8 CASSLRDGGGYEQYF
TRBJ1-4 TRBV7-9 CASSPDTGTGFEKLFF
TRBJ2-1 TRBV9 CASSVEAGTGDVEQFF
TRBJ1-1 TRBV28 CASSLQMNTEAFF
TRBJ2-5 TRBV7-9 CASSSAEGAGKSTQYF
TRBJ2-7 TRBV28 CASRWADYEQYF
TRBJ2-7 TRBV9 CASSVGPEVVYEQYF
TRBJ1-2 TRBV18 CASSPAVALNYGYTF
TRBJ1-1 TRBV6-6 CASSYRGNTEAFF